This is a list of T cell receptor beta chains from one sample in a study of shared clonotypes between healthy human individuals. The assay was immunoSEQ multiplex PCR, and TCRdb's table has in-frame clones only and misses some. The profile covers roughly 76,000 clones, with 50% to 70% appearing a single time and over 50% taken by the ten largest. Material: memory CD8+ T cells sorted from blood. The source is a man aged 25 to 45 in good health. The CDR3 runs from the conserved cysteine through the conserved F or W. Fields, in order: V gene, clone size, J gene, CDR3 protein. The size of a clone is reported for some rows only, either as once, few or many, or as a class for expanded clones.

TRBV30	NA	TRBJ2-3	CAWARLEIVLDTQYF
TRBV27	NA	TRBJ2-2	CASRQMAGSTGELFF
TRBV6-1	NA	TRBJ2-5	CASSDDDYALTKETQYF
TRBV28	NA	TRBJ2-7	CASCSGTAYEQYF
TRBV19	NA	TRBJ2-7	CASSISTGDFYEQYF
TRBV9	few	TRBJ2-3	CASSEGGFTDTQYF
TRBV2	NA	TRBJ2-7	CASSEVPGGRYEQYF
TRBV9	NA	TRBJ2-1	CASSVGGGDNEQFF
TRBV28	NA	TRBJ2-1	CASSSPGERNEQFF
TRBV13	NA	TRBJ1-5	CASSLAEGQPQHF
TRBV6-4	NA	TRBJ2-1	CASSELAGAYNEQFF
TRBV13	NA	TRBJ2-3	CASSLLGDTQYF
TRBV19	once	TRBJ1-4	CASRVGGATNEKLFF
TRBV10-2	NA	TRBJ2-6	CASSVKYTSNSRANVLTF
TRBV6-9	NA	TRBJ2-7	CASSSITGSEQYF
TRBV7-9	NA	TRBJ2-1	CASSLYGAEQFF
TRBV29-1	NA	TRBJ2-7	CSVVGRTKNYEQYF
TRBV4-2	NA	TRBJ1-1	CASRNRGELAFF
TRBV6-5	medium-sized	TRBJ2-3	CATGGGISTDTQYF
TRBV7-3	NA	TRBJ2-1	CASSLIGEDEQFF
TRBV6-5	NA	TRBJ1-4	CASSLSEHPNEKLFF
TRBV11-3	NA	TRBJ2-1	CASSRAGNRHEQFF
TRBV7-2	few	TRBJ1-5	CASSSRQGNQPQHF
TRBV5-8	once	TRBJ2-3	CASSLNPHLVMGDTDTQYF
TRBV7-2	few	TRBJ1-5	CASSLTGTGLNQPQHF
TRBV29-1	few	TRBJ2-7	CSVRGLAGPQGNEQYF
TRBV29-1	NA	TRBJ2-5	CSVGGRPVETQYF
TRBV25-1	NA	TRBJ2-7	CASSVAGEREGWSYEQYF
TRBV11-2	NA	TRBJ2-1	CASSLLQAQYNEQFF
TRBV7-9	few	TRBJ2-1	CASSSGLAGLTYNEQFF
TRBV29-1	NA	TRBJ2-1	CSVASGPGYNEQFF
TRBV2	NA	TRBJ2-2	CASSEVAGDTGELFF
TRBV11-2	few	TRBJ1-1	CASSWDRGNGTFF
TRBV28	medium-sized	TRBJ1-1	CATARNTEAFF
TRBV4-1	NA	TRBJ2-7	CASSPRLAGSYEQYF
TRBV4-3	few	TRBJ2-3	CASSGGGHTDTQYF
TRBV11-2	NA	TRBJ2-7	CASSFGGSYEQYF
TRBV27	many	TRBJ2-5	CASSVHWGQETQYF
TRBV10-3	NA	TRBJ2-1	CAISGDSLHYNEQFF
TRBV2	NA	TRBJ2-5	CASRRGTYQKQKETQYF
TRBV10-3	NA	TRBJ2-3	CAITLDKGTDTQYF
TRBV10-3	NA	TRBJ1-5	CASGLTGELNQPQHF
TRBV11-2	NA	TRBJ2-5	CASSLMGLRSGLPLETQYF
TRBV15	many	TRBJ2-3	CATSSGLAEHTDTQYF
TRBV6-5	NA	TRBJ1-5	CASSDHRVQPQHF
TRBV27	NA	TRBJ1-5	CASSRYAINSNQPQHF
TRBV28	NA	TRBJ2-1	CASSTDRGLADEQFF
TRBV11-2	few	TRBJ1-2	CASSLGQLGYTF
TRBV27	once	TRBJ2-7	CASSRRVFYEQYF
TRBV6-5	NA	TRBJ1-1	CASSFEGGLRPEAFF